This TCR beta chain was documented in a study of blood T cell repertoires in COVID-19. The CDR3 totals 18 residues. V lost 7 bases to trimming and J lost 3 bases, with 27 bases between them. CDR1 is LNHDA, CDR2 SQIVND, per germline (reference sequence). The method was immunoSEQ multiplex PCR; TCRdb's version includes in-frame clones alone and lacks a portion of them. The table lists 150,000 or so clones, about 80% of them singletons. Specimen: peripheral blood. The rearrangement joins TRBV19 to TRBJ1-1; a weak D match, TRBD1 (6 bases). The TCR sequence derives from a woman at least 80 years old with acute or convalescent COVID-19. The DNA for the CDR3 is TGTGCCAGTAAGAGCAGGGGCTCGGGTTTTAACAGGGACACTGAAGCTTTCTTT. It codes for CASKSRGSGFNRDTEAFF.